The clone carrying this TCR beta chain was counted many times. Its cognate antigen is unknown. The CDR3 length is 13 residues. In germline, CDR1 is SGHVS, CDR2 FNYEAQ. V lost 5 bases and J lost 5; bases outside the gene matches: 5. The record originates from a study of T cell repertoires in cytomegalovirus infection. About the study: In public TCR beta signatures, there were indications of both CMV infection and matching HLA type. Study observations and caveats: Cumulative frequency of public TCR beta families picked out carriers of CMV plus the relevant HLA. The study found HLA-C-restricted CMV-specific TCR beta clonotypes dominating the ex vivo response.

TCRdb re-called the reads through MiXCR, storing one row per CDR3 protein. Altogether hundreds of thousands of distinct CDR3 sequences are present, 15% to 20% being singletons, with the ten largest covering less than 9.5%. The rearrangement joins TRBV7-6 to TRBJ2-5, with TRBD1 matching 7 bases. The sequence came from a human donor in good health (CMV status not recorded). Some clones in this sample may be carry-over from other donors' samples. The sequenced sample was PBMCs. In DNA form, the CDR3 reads TGTGCCAGCAGCGGACAGGTTTGGGAGACCCAGTACTTC. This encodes CASSGQVWETQYF.